A selection of T cell receptor beta chains follows, all from one sample in a study of T-cell reconstitution after alpha-beta-depleted transplantation in children. Using its own MiXCR run on the PCR reads, TCRdb lists one record per CDR3 protein. The sample has around 200,000 distinct CDR3 sequences; approximately 19% are singletons. Sample: PBMCs, mostly from graft donor cells, taken 360 days after TCRalphabeta/CD19-depleted stem cell transplant. The receptors come from a male patient aged 2 to 9 who had a stem cell transplant for acute lymphoblastic leukemia, so the T cells may come from the graft donor. Both conserved end residues are part of each CDR3. D genes are given only for firm matches. Size tells how often a clone was seen (once, few, many) or the class of an expanded clone, and some rows leave it out.

j_call d_call clone_size v_call cdr3_length cdr3_aa cdr3_nt
TRBJ2-3 - - TRBV12-3/TRBV12-4 15 CASSLLEVVSDTQYF TGTGCCAGCAGTTTATTGGAAGTTGTGAGCGATACGCAGTATTTT
TRBJ1-1 - few TRBV10-3 12 CAITDGDAEAFF TGTGCCATCACCGATGGGGACGCTGAAGCTTTCTTT
TRBJ2-7 - - TRBV25-1 19 CASSEVKEEGGRFSHEQYF TGTGCCAGCAGTGAAGTAAAGGAGGAGGGTGGCAGGTTCTCCCACGAGCAGTACTTC
TRBJ1-1 - few TRBV6-2/TRBV6-3 17 CASSTLPIGQKNTEAFF TGTGCCAGCAGCACCCTTCCGATCGGGCAGAAGAACACTGAAGCTTTCTTT
TRBJ2-1 TRBD1 few TRBV3-1 15 CASSLGTGGFDEQFF TGTGCCAGCAGCCTAGGGACAGGGGGCTTCGATGAGCAGTTCTTC
TRBJ1-5 - few TRBV20-1 14 CSARDFRGNQPQHF TGCAGTGCTAGAGATTTTCGGGGGAATCAGCCCCAGCATTTT
TRBJ2-7 - many TRBV6-2/TRBV6-3 15 CASSYSGQGSYEQYF TGTGCCAGCAGTTACTCCGGGCAGGGGAGTTACGAGCAGTACTTC
TRBJ2-7 - - TRBV20-1 13 CSANRDRSYEQYF TGCAGTGCTAACCGGGACCGGAGCTACGAGCAGTACTTC
TRBJ2-5 - - TRBV29-1 11 CSVSDQETQYF TGCAGCGTCAGTGACCAAGAGACCCAGTACTTC
TRBJ2-4 - many TRBV5-1 14 CASSPQGAKNIQYF TGCGCCAGCAGCCCTCAGGGGGCCAAAAACATTCAGTACTTC
TRBJ2-2 - few TRBV5-8 17 CASSTRVRAPTTGELFF TGTGCCAGCAGTACTCGGGTCAGGGCCCCCACCACCGGGGAGCTGTTTTTT
TRBJ1-4 TRBD1 - TRBV20-1 14 CSASPGQFNEKLFF TGCAGTGCTAGCCCGGGACAGTTTAATGAAAAACTGTTTTTT
TRBJ2-7 - many TRBV27 13 CASSLLENYEQYF TGTGCCAGCAGTTTACTAGAAAACTACGAGCAGTACTTC
TRBJ2-7 TRBD2 - TRBV10-3 16 CAISESILAGAYEQYF TGTGCCATCAGTGAGTCAATTCTAGCGGGAGCCTACGAGCAGTACTTC
TRBJ2-2 - - TRBV6-2/TRBV6-3 16 CASSSQGVANTGELFF TGTGCCAGCAGTAGTCAGGGAGTGGCGAACACCGGGGAGCTGTTTTTT
TRBJ2-5 - few TRBV5-4 14 CASSSEWGKETQYF TGTGCCAGCAGCTCCGAATGGGGGAAGGAGACCCAGTACTTC
TRBJ1-2 TRBD1 - TRBV5-6 17 CASSYRRRQGANYGYTF TGTGCCAGCAGCTACCGAAGAAGACAGGGGGCGAACTATGGCTACACCTTC
TRBJ2-5 - - TRBV12-3/TRBV12-4 14 CASSFSPHQETQYF TGTGCCAGCAGTTTCTCGCCCCACCAAGAGACCCAGTACTTC
TRBJ2-1 - - TRBV7-9 15 CAGSLGTGVVVEQFF TGTGCCGGCAGCTTAGGGACTGGGGTAGTCGTCGAGCAGTTCTTC
TRBJ1-1 - - TRBV9 13 CASSVATDTEAFF TGTGCCAGCAGCGTAGCTACGGACACTGAAGCTTTCTTT
TRBJ2-2 - - TRBV12-3/TRBV12-4 13 CATVRGVDGELFF TGTGCCACGGTCAGGGGCGTTGACGGGGAGCTGTTTTTT
TRBJ2-2 - many TRBV4-1 14 CASSQVGNTGELFF TGCGCCAGCAGCCAAGTCGGAAACACCGGGGAGCTGTTTTTT
TRBJ1-1 - - TRBV10-3 12 CAISEAFLEAFF TGTGCCATCAGTGAGGCGTTCCTTGAAGCTTTCTTT
TRBJ2-1 TRBD2 - TRBV20-1 17 CSAVNIDGGSSYNEQFF TGCAGTGCTGTTAATATTGACGGGGGGAGCTCCTACAATGAGCAGTTCTTC
TRBJ2-1 - - TRBV4-3 16 CASSPDRIRSYNEQFF TGCGCCAGCAGCCCCGATCGGATCCGCTCCTACAATGAGCAGTTCTTC
TRBJ2-3 - many TRBV6-5 12 CASRNAGDTQYF TGTGCCAGCAGAAACGCGGGAGATACGCAGTATTTT
TRBJ2-1 - - TRBV6-2/TRBV6-3 13 CASSYSGYNEQFF TGTGCCAGCAGTTACTCGGGCTACAATGAGCAGTTCTTC
TRBJ1-2 TRBD1 few TRBV12-3/TRBV12-4 13 CASSLQGAVGYTF TGTGCCAGCAGTTTACAGGGGGCGGTTGGCTACACCTTC
TRBJ1-1 TRBD1 few TRBV27 13 CASSPRGKAEAFF TGTGCCAGCAGTCCCAGGGGGAAAGCTGAAGCTTTCTTT
TRBJ2-3 - few TRBV27 14 CASSLSTQADTQYF TGTGCCAGCAGTTTATCGACGCAGGCAGATACGCAGTATTTT
TRBJ2-2 TRBD2 - TRBV27 16 CASKLGTSGITGELFF TGTGCCAGCAAACTCGGGACTAGCGGGATCACCGGGGAGCTGTTTTTT
TRBJ2-1 - - TRBV2 13 CASGQGPLNEQFF TGTGCCAGCGGGCAGGGCCCCTTGAATGAGCAGTTCTTC
TRBJ2-7 - few TRBV9 17 CASSVATVGSLSYEQYF TGTGCCAGCAGCGTAGCTACAGTGGGCAGCCTCTCCTACGAGCAGTACTTC
TRBJ1-5 - - TRBV28 14 CAHSGGPSNQPQHF TGTGCCCACAGCGGGGGCCCGAGCAATCAGCCCCAGCATTTT
TRBJ1-5 TRBD1 - TRBV28 14 CASSPDRINQPQHF TGTGCCAGCAGCCCGGACAGGATAAATCAGCCCCAGCATTTT
TRBJ1-2 TRBD1 once TRBV12-3/TRBV12-4 14 CASSWGRGRDGYTF TGTGCCAGCAGCTGGGGAAGGGGGCGGGATGGCTACACCTTC
TRBJ2-7 TRBD1 few TRBV5-1 18 CASSRGLIRDRGFDEQYF TGCGCCAGCAGTCGGGGGCTAATCCGGGACAGGGGGTTCGACGAGCAGTACTTC
TRBJ2-7 - - TRBV7-9 13 CASSLGNPYEQYF TGTGCCAGCAGCTTGGGAAACCCCTACGAGCAGTACTTC
TRBJ2-1 - - TRBV5-6 16 CASSLGGGASYNEQFF TGTGCCAGCAGCTTGGGCGGGGGCGCGTCCTACAATGAGCAGTTCTTC
TRBJ2-2 - few TRBV27 13 CASADSGTGELFF TGTGCCAGCGCTGATTCGGGCACCGGGGAGCTGTTTTTT
TRBJ1-2 - - TRBV4-1 14 CASSQGGGNYGYTF TGCGCCAGCAGCCAAGGGGGCGGGAACTATGGCTACACCTTC
TRBJ2-7 - many TRBV7-8 14 CASSFDVQTYEQYF TGTGCCAGCAGCTTCGACGTTCAAACCTACGAGCAGTACTTC
TRBJ1-6 TRBD1 - TRBV5-1 19 CASSLDAQGTSSYNSPLHF TGCGCCAGCAGCTTGGATGCACAGGGGACGAGCTCCTATAATTCACCCCTCCACTTT
TRBJ1-3 - few TRBV12-3/TRBV12-4 13 CATSVVTGNTIYF TGTGCCACCAGTGTCGTAACTGGAAACACCATATATTTT
TRBJ2-2 - - TRBV20-1 13 CSASKVGGRELFF TGCAGTGCTAGTAAAGTTGGGGGCAGGGAGCTGTTTTTT
TRBJ2-3 - few TRBV25-1 17 CASSEYIGESSTDTQYF TGTGCCAGCAGTGAATATATAGGGGAGTCTAGCACAGATACGCAGTATTTT
TRBJ2-4 - - TRBV7-8 16 CASSEERRGAKNIQYF TGTGCCAGCAGCGAAGAAAGGCGCGGAGCCAAAAACATTCAGTACTTC
TRBJ2-7 TRBD1 - TRBV3-1 18 CASSRPTGTGTPSYEQYF TGTGCCAGCAGCCGACCTACCGGGACAGGGACACCGTCCTACGAGCAGTACTTC
TRBJ1-3 - - TRBV5-1 15 CASSLDFASGNTIYF TGCGCCAGCAGCTTGGACTTCGCCTCTGGAAACACCATATATTTT
TRBJ2-2 - many TRBV12-3/TRBV12-4 15 CASSPIGTPGGELFF TGTGCCAGCAGTCCAATCGGGACACCGGGCGGGGAGCTGTTTTTT
TRBJ2-1 TRBD2 few TRBV7-2 15 CASSFISGGPSEQFF TGTGCCAGCAGCTTTATTAGCGGGGGGCCCAGTGAGCAGTTCTTC
TRBJ2-5 TRBD1 - TRBV7-3 16 CASSSTGGRRQETQYF TGTGCCAGCAGTTCGACAGGGGGAAGGAGGCAAGAGACCCAGTACTTC
TRBJ2-2 - few TRBV2 14 CASSDPGDTGELFF TGTGCCAGCAGTGACCCAGGGGACACCGGGGAGCTGTTTTTT